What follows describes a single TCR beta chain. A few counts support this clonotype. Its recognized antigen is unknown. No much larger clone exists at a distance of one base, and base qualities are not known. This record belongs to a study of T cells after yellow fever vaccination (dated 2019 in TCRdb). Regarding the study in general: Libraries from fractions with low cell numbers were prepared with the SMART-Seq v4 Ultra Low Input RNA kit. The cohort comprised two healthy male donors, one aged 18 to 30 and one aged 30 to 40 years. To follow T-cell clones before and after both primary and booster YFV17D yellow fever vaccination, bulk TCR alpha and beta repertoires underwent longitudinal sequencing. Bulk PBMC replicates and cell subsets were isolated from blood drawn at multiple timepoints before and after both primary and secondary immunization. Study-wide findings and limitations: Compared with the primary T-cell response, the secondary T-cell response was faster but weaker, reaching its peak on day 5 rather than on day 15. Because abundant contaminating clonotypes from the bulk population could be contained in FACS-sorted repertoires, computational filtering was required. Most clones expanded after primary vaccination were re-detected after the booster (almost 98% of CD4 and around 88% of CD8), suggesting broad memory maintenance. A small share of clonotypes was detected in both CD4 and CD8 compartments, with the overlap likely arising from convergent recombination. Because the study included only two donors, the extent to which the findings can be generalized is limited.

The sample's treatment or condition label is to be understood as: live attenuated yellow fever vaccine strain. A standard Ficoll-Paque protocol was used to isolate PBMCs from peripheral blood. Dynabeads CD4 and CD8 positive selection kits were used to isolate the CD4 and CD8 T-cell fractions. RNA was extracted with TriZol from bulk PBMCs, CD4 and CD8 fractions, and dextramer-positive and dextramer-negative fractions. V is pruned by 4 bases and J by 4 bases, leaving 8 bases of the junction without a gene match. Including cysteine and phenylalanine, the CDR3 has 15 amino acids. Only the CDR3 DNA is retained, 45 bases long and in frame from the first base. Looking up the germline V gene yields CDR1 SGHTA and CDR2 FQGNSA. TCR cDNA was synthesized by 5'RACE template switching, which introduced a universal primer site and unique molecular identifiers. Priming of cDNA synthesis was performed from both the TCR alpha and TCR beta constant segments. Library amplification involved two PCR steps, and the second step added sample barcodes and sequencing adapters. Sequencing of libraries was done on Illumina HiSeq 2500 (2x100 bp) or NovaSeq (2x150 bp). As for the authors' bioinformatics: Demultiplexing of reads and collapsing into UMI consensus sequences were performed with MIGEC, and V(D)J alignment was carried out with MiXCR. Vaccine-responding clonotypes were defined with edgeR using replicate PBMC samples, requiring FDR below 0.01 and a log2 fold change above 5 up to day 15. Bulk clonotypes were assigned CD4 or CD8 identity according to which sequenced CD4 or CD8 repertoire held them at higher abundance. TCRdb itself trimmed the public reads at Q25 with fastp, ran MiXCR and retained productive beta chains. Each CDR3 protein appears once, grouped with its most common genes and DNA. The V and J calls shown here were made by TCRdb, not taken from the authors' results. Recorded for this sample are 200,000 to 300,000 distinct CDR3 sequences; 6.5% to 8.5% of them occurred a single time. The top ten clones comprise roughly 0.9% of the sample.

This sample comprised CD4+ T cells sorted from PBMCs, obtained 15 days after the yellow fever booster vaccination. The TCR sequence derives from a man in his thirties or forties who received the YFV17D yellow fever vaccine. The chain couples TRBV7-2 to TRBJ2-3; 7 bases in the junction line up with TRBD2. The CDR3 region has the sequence CASSYQSGMPDTQYF. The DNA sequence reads TGTGCCAGCAGCTACCAAAGCGGGATGCCAGATACGCAGTATTTT.